The 24 T cell receptor beta chains given below trace back to one sample, sequenced in a study of blood T cell repertoires in COVID-19. The protocol was immunoSEQ multiplex PCR, while the TCRdb copy is restricted to in-frame clones and leaves out a portion. The table records approximately 290,000 clones, about 80% of them present only once. The sample comprised peripheral blood. These receptors originate from a person aged 70 to 85 with COVID-19, enrolled during active disease.

This clone was observed a few times. V and J are TRBV5-1 and TRBJ1-4; D not resolved. Trimming removed 4 bases from V and 2 bases from J, with 15 bases in between. Germline CDR1 reads SGHRS; CDR2 reads YFSETQ. The CDR3 contains 16 residues. The CDR3 protein is CASSRGSGLTNEKLFF. DNA for the CDR3: TGCGCCAGCAGCCGTGGGTCAGGTTTGACTAATGAAAAACTGTTTTTT.

The rearrangement uses TRBV19 and TRBJ2-7, with TRBD2 matching over 14 bases. The V gene's germline CDR1 is LNHDA and CDR2 SQIVND (reference sequence). The junction had 5 bases not matched to a gene; V was cut back by 1 base and J by 6 bases. The CDR3 runs to 16 residues. CDR3 protein: CASSIVWTSGRLEQYF. The CDR3 DNA reads TGTGCCAGTAGTATAGTTTGGACTAGCGGGAGGCTCGAGCAGTACTTC.

This clone was detected a few times. The V gene is TRBV18, the J gene TRBJ1-5; D gene unclear. Germline CDR1 and CDR2: KGHSH and LQKENI. The V and J ends lost 2 bases and 4 bases respectively, with 9 bases between them. The CDR3 has 14 amino acids. The CDR3 coding sequence is TGTGCCAGCTCACCAAAAGCCTCTAATCAGCCCCAGCATTTT. It codes for CASSPKASNQPQHF.

The chain couples TRBV12-3 or TRBV12-4 to TRBJ1-4; D is ambiguous. Trimming shortened V by 2 bases and J by 10 bases, and 8 bases separated the two germline ends. CDR3 length: 12 amino acids. CDR3 DNA: TGTGCCAGCAGTTTATTAGAGGGAAAACTGTTTTTT. Protein: CASSLLEGKLFF.

The chain employs TRBV19 and TRBJ1-5; a possible D gene is TRBD1 (5 bases). Between the trimmed V and J ends, which lost 6 bases and 11 bases, there was a span of 20 bases. The CDR3 is 14 amino acids. Germline loops: CDR1 LNHDA, CDR2 SQIVND (reference sequence). CDR3 nucleotides: TGTGCCAGTAGCGTCCAGAGACACCCCAGGGCCCAGCATTTT. Amino acids: CASSVQRHPRAQHF.

The CDR3 spells CASSEIASRDTQYF. In nucleotides, the CDR3 is TGTGCCAGCAGTGAAATAGCCTCACGGGATACGCAGTATTTT. The V and J genes are TRBV2 and TRBJ2-3; D remains unclear. Trimming took off 2 bases at V and 6 bases at J, with 12 bases between the two ends. The germline gives CDR1 SNHLY, CDR2 FYNNEI. The CDR3 extends over 14 amino acids.

A single count supports this clone. The V call is TRBV11-3, the J call TRBJ2-7, with 10 bases fitting TRBD2. This CDR3 region has 20 residues. Trimming at V came to 0 bases and at J to 2 bases, leaving 16 bases not matched to a gene. The germline V gene encodes CDR1 SGHNT and CDR2 YENEEA. The CDR3 coding sequence is TGTGCCAGCAGCTTAGACCCACTAGCGGGGTACGTTCAGAGGCCCTACGAGCAGTACTTC. Translated, it gives CASSLDPLAGYVQRPYEQYF.

The chain couples TRBV7-9 to TRBJ1-2; the match to TRBD1 covers 8 bases. With V trimmed by 1 base and J by 5 bases, 9 bases remained unmatched. The germline V gene encodes CDR1 SEHNR and CDR2 FQNEAQ (reference sequence). There are 16 residues in the CDR3. As DNA, the CDR3 is TGTGCCAGCAGCTTAGGGGAGGCGACAGGGGATTATGGCTACACCTTC. It yields the protein CASSLGEATGDYGYTF.

The V and J genes are TRBV7-9 and TRBJ1-2; 7 nucleotides align to TRBD1. The V gene end was trimmed by 4 bases and the J gene end by 6 bases; junction bases not matched to a gene: 17. The CDR3 loop spans 17 amino acids. Germline CDR1 SEHNR, CDR2 FQNEAQ (reference sequence). This CDR3 is CASSSPPGQSVLDGYTF. CDR3 in DNA: TGTGCCAGCAGCTCTCCCCCGGGACAGTCGGTACTAGATGGCTACACCTTC.

V is TRBV28 and J is TRBJ1-6; D unclear. V lost 4 bases and J 9 bases, leaving 10 bases between the germline ends. CDR1 is MDHEN, CDR2 SYDVKM, per germline. The CDR3 spans 13 residues. This chain's CDR3 is CASSSVSPSPLHF. CDR3 nucleotide sequence: TGTGCCAGCAGTTCCGTTTCCCCTTCACCCCTCCACTTT.

The rearrangement links TRBV9 to TRBJ1-2; tentatively, D is TRBD1 (5 bases). The CDR3 runs to 15 residues. CDR1 is SGDLS, CDR2 YYNGEE, per germline. V lost 0 bases, J lost 4 bases, and 13 bases lay in between. The CDR3 nucleotides read TGTGCCAGCAGCGTAGACGGGGGAGGTTTCTATGGCTACACCTTC. Its protein is CASSVDGGGFYGYTF.

The gene calls are TRBV5-1 and TRBJ2-2; TRBD2 aligns across 13 bases. Germline CDR1 SGHRS, CDR2 YFSETQ. The length of the CDR3 is 18 residues. The V segment lost 1 base and the J segment 4 bases; nucleotides outside the gene matches: 7. The CDR3 here is CASSLSRGLAGATGELFF. The CDR3 DNA reads TGCGCCAGCAGCTTGTCTCGAGGACTAGCGGGGGCCACCGGGGAGCTGTTTTTT.

This chain links TRBV10-3 with TRBJ1-6; 7 bases agree with TRBD1. The CDR3 is made up of 15 amino acids. Germline trimming cut 3 bases from V and 6 bases from J; bases unmatched to any gene: 5. Germline values: CDR1 ENHRY, CDR2 SYGVKD. The CDR3 spells CAISESGQSNSPLHF. The DNA for the CDR3 is TGTGCCATCAGTGAATCGGGACAGAGTAATTCACCCCTCCACTTT.

The rearrangement links TRBV7-2 to TRBJ2-7; D remains ambiguous. With 1 base removed from V and 0 bases from J, the gap between germline ends came to 7 bases. In germline, CDR1 is SGHTA, CDR2 FQGNSA. This CDR3 is 14 amino acids long. CDR3: CASSLVAGSYEQYF. The CDR3 bases are TGTGCCAGCAGCTTAGTTGCCGGCTCCTACGAGCAGTACTTC.

The chain couples TRBV27 to TRBJ1-2; the D gene is possibly TRBD1 (6 bases). CDR1 is MNHEY and CDR2 is SMNVEV in the germline V gene (reference sequence). Trimming pared 3 bases from V and 4 bases from J, leaving 12 bases between. The length of the CDR3 is 14 residues. The CDR3 bases are TGTGCCAGCAGTTTCACAGGGCCTGCCTATGGCTACACCTTC. Its protein product is CASSFTGPAYGYTF.

V usage is TRBV7-2 and J usage is TRBJ2-3; 9 bases agree with TRBD2. The length of the CDR3 is 17 residues. The V and J ends lost 1 base and 4 bases, in that order; junction bases with no gene match: 9. Germline CDR1 is SGHTA and CDR2 is FQGNSA. CDR3 sequence (DNA): TGTGCCAGCAGCTTAGTCGTCCGGCGGGGGGGCGCAGATACGCAGTATTTT. This codes for CASSLVVRRGGADTQYF. Using reference TRBV7-2 and TRBJ2-3 for the parts outside the CDR3, the full variable domain is GAGVSQSPSNKVTEKGKDVELRCDPISGHTALYWYRQSLGQGLEFLIYFQGNSAPDKSGLPSDRFSAERTGGSVSTLTIQRTQQEDSAVYLCASSLVVRRGGADTQYFGPGTRLTVL.

The J gene is TRBJ1-6, the V gene TRBV7-2; D not resolved. Germline V gene lookup returns CDR1 SGHTA and CDR2 FQGNSA. The germline V and J ends were trimmed by 1 base and 0 bases, with 4 bases remaining between them. The CDR3 is 15 amino acids. CDR3 DNA: TGTGCCAGCAGCTTAGGCGTCTCCTATAATTCACCCCTCCACTTT. The encoded protein is CASSLGVSYNSPLHF. The full variable domain, with the rest looked up from reference TRBV7-2 and TRBJ1-6, is GAGVSQSPSNKVTEKGKDVELRCDPISGHTALYWYRQSLGQGLEFLIYFQGNSAPDKSGLPSDRFSAERTGGSVSTLTIQRTQQEDSAVYLCASSLGVSYNSPLHFGNGTRLTVT.

The CDR3 spells CASDGGTGANVLTF. The CDR3 nucleotides read TGTGCCAGTGACGGGGGAACTGGGGCCAACGTCCTGACTTTC. The chain employs TRBV11-1 and TRBJ2-6; D might be TRBD2 (6 bases). Germline values: CDR1 SGHAT, CDR2 FQDESV (reference sequence). The CDR3 totals 14 residues. V shed 9 bases and J shed 2 bases, with 11 bases lying between them.

This clone was counted between two and nine times. The CDR3, as DNA: TGTGCCAGTAGTTCGGGGCGCAGGGGATACGAGCAGTACTTC. This encodes CASSSGRRGYEQYF. The chain employs TRBV19 and TRBJ2-7; D perhaps matches TRBD1 (6 bases). CDR1 LNHDA and CDR2 SQIVND come from the germline V gene (reference sequence). V was cut by 5 bases and J by 4 bases, with 15 bases left in between. This CDR3 region has 14 residues.

CDR3 residues: CASSLHRKETQYF. Here the CDR3 DNA reads TGTGCCAGCAGCCTTCACAGGAAAGAGACCCAGTACTTC. V and J are TRBV11-1 and TRBJ2-5; maybe TRBD1 (5 bases). In germline, CDR1 is SGHAT, CDR2 FQDESV (reference sequence). Trimming shortened V by 5 bases and J by 3 bases, and 10 bases separated the two germline ends. The CDR3 is made up of 13 amino acids.

The rearrangement links TRBV27 to TRBJ1-1; D unresolved. CDR3 length equals 14 residues. V lost 3 bases and J lost 4, with 12 bases in between. The germline V gene encodes CDR1 MNHEY and CDR2 SMNVEV (reference sequence). CDR3 nucleotides: TGTGCCAGCAGTTTGTCTTCCTGGCCCACTGAAGCTTTCTTT. Its protein product is CASSLSSWPTEAFF.

This clone was seen just once. This chain links TRBV2 with TRBJ1-5, with 8 bases aligning to TRBD1. V was pared by 5 bases and J by 1 base, with 4 bases of the junction left unmatched. The CDR3 runs to 15 residues. The germline V gene has CDR1 SNHLY and CDR2 FYNNEI. The CDR3 DNA follows: TGTGCCAGCAGTTTAAGGACAGGGAGCAATCAGCCCCAGCATTTT. This gives the protein CASSLRTGSNQPQHF.

The chain joins TRBV5-1 to TRBJ2-6; TRBD1 might be the D (6 bases). Germline CDR1 SGHRS, CDR2 YFSETQ. The germline V and J ends were trimmed by 4 bases and 2 bases, with 13 bases remaining between them. The CDR3 loop spans 16 amino acids. The CDR3 loop is CASSVSGQTGANVLTF. Here the CDR3 DNA reads TGCGCCAGCAGCGTCTCCGGACAGACTGGGGCCAACGTCCTGACTTTC. The full variable domain, with the rest looked up from reference TRBV5-1 and TRBJ2-6, is KAGVTQTPRYLIKTRGQQVTLSCSPISGHRSVSWYQQTPGQGLQFLFEYFSETQRNKGNFPGRFSGRQFSNSRSEMNVSTLELGDSALYLCASSVSGQTGANVLTFGAGSRLTVL.

In its sample, this clone was seen once. The chain uses TRBV6-5 and TRBJ1-1, with 7 bases fitting TRBD1. In germline, CDR1 is MNHEY, CDR2 SVGAGI. V lost 7 bases, J lost 8 bases, and 10 bases stayed unmatched. The CDR3 extends over 13 amino acids. The CDR3 sequence is CASTQGQPDEAFF. The CDR3 nucleotides are TGTGCCAGCACCCAGGGACAGCCTGACGAAGCTTTCTTT.